The 30 T cell receptor beta chains given below trace back to one sample, sequenced in a study of T-cell memory formation after mild COVID-19. MiXCR, run by TCRdb on the 5' RACE reads, gives a single entry per CDR3 protein. The data contain about 250,000 distinct CDR3 sequences, 15% of them seen just once; the ten biggest clones take up under 2.5%. Sequencing input: PBMCs or a T cell subset sorted from them (not recorded which). The receptor set was obtained from an adult woman who had mild COVID-19 (a few samples of this study predate the infection). Cell type and time point are not known.

This clonotype was counted at least ten times. The chain joins TRBV29-1 to TRBJ2-5, with D perhaps assigned TRBD1 or TRBD2 (6 bases each). V was pared by 5 bases and J by 2 bases, with 21 bases between. The CDR3 runs to 16 residues. Germline CDR1 reads SQVTM; CDR2 reads ANQGSEA. The CDR3 region is CSVSGGPNHPQETQYF. CDR3 coding DNA: TGCAGCGTTAGTGGGGGGCCGAACCACCCACAAGAGACCCAGTACTTC.

This clonotype was recorded a few times. This chain links TRBV6-2 or TRBV6-3 with TRBJ2-1; 7 bases agree with TRBD1. Trimming removed 4 bases from V and 3 bases from J; junction bases left unmatched: 9. Looked up from germline, CDR1 is MNHEY and CDR2 is SVGEGT. The CDR3 covers 16 residues. CDR3 protein: CASSSPRGQNYNEQFF. The CDR3 bases are TGTGCCAGCAGTTCCCCCAGGGGACAGAACTACAATGAGCAGTTCTTC.

The J gene is TRBJ1-3, the V gene TRBV4-3; 7 positions match TRBD1. The V gene end was trimmed by 0 bases and the J gene end by 3 bases; junction bases not matched to a gene: 8. From germline, CDR1 is LGHNA and CDR2 YSLEER. The CDR3 loop spans 17 amino acids. The CDR3 nucleotides are TGCGCCAGCAGCCAAGATCACAGGGGCGCGGGTGGAAACACCATATATTTT. The encoded protein is CASSQDHRGAGGNTIYF.

There are a few counts of this clonotype. The chain is built from TRBV5-6 and TRBJ2-7, with TRBD2 matching 10 bases. In germline, CDR1 is SGHDT, CDR2 YYEEEE. The CDR3 is made up of 17 amino acids. V dropped 4 bases and J dropped 7; count of bases not matched to a gene: 17. The CDR3 sequence: CASSTVAASGSFWEQYF. The CDR3 DNA reads as TGTGCCAGCAGCACCGTGGCGGCTAGCGGGAGTTTTTGGGAGCAGTACTTC.

This clonotype was seen at least ten times. The V call is TRBV6-1, the J call TRBJ2-7; 9 nucleotides match TRBD1. Germline V gene sequence: CDR1 MNHNS, CDR2 SASEGT. The CDR3 sequence is 13 residues long. With V trimmed by 5 bases and J by 3 bases, 2 bases remained unmatched. This CDR3 reads CASSTGGGYEQYF. The CDR3 nucleotides read TGTGCCAGCAGTACAGGGGGCGGCTACGAGCAGTACTTC.

This chain joins TRBV7-3 and TRBJ2-2; 8 bases match TRBD2. Trimming at V came to 2 bases and at J to 2 bases, leaving 7 bases not matched to a gene. From germline, CDR1 is SGHTA and CDR2 FQGTGA. The CDR3 extends over 17 amino acids. DNA of the CDR3: TGTGCCAGCAGCTTACTCGTAGCGGGGCTTAACACCGGGGAGCTGTTTTTT. Encoded protein: CASSLLVAGLNTGELFF.

V gene TRBV12-3 or TRBV12-4 combines with J gene TRBJ1-1; D remains unclear. The CDR3 runs 14 residues. V was clipped by 3 bases and J by 4 bases, with 12 bases between them. CDR3 sequence (DNA): TGTGCCAGCAGTTTGGCAGGCGGTACCACTGAAGCTTTCTTT. As protein: CASSLAGGTTEAFF.

The chain has TRBV29-1 and TRBJ2-2, with a tentative D call TRBD1 (5 bases). This CDR3 has 12 residues. CDR1 is SQVTM, CDR2 ANQGSEA, per germline. V was clipped by 3 bases and J by 6 bases, with 8 bases between them. The CDR3 region has the DNA TGCAGCGTTGAGAGACAGCCCGGGGAGCTGTTTTTT. It translates to CSVERQPGELFF.

This clonotype turned up a few times. The chain couples TRBV12-3 or TRBV12-4 to TRBJ1-1, with D possibly being TRBD1 (6 bases). The CDR3 covers 13 residues. V was pared by 4 bases and J by 8 bases, with 14 bases between. CDR3 sequence: CASSSLGGGEAFF. The DNA of the CDR3 is TGTGCCAGCAGTTCCCTCGGAGGGGGAGAAGCTTTCTTT.

This clonotype was counted between two and nine times. The rearrangement links TRBV6-6 to TRBJ1-3; no clear D. This CDR3 region has 18 residues. The germline V gene has CDR1 MNHNY and CDR2 SVGAGI (reference sequence). The V gene lost 0 bases and the J gene lost 1 base, with 16 bases spanning the gap. The CDR3 is CASSYSSGNRESGNTIYF. The CDR3 region has the DNA TGTGCCAGCAGTTACTCGAGCGGGAACAGAGAATCTGGAAACACCATATATTTT.

The chain employs TRBV6-5 and TRBJ1-1; D is possibly TRBD1 (5 bases). The CDR3 is made up of 14 amino acids. Looked up from germline, CDR1 is MNHEY and CDR2 is SVGAGI. V shed 5 bases and J shed 6 bases, with 16 bases lying between them. The CDR3 region is CASSASSGDPEAFF. CDR3 nucleotide sequence: TGTGCCAGCAGTGCGTCCTCGGGGGATCCTGAAGCTTTCTTT.

V usage is TRBV12-3 or TRBV12-4 and J usage is TRBJ2-7; 9 bases line up with TRBD1. There are 15 residues in the CDR3. Trimming cost V 5 bases and J 3 bases; bases outside gene matches: 8. Here the CDR3 DNA reads TGTGCCAGCAGTGAGGCCGGGACAGGGATCTACGAGCAGTACTTC. Residues: CASSEAGTGIYEQYF.

The table lists this clonotype with a few counts. This chain uses TRBV4-3 with TRBJ2-7, with 9 bases that match TRBD1. From germline, CDR1 is LGHNA and CDR2 YSLEER. J gave up 2 bases and V 8 bases, and 25 bases lay outside the gene matches. The CDR3 runs 20 residues. The CDR3 DNA sequence: TGCGCCAGCTGGAGTATAAAATCCGGGACAGGGCAGTGCCGGGCCTACGAGCAGTACTTC. Protein: CASWSIKSGTGQCRAYEQYF.

This clonotype was found a few times. V is TRBV12-3 or TRBV12-4 and J is TRBJ2-1, with 12 bases matching TRBD2. There are 19 residues in the CDR3. The V gene end was trimmed by 0 bases and the J gene end by 10 bases; junction bases not matched to a gene: 16. CDR3 amino acids: CASSLAPLAGGHPIGEQFF. In DNA form, the CDR3 reads TGTGCCAGCAGTTTAGCTCCCCTAGCGGGAGGGCATCCGATTGGGGAGCAGTTCTTC.

In DNA, the CDR3 is TGCAGCGTTGGGAAGGCAGGTTATACTGAAGCTTTCTTT. Translated, it gives CSVGKAGYTEAFF. This chain joins TRBV29-1 and TRBJ1-1; D unresolved. CDR1 is SQVTM, CDR2 ANQGSEA, per germline. CDR3 length: 13 residues. The V and J ends lost 4 bases and 5 bases respectively, with 14 bases between them.

The sample holds a few counts of this clonotype. The genes are TRBV9 and TRBJ1-4, with D perhaps matching TRBD1 (5 bases). CDR3 size: 13 residues. Between the trimmed V and J ends, which lost 0 bases and 10 bases, there was a span of 10 bases. Germline CDR1 and CDR2: SGDLS and YYNGEE. The CDR3 DNA sequence: TGTGCCAGCAGCGTAGTAGAAGGGACAAAACTGTTTTTT. Translated, it gives CASSVVEGTKLFF.

This clonotype was detected a few times. The V call is TRBV5-1, the J call TRBJ2-5; D gene uncertain. This CDR3 has 16 residues. V lost 4 bases to trimming and J lost 7 bases, with 23 bases between them. Germline lookup yields CDR1 SGHRS and CDR2 YFSETQ. In DNA form, the CDR3 reads TGCGCCAGCAGCCCCGTGGAGATTCGGGCCTCGGGGACCCAGTACTTC. It encodes CASSPVEIRASGTQYF.

The V and J genes are TRBV10-3 and TRBJ1-3; D gene ambiguous. The CDR3 length is 14 residues. Germline V lookup: CDR1 ENHRY, CDR2 SYGVKD. V gave up 6 bases and J gave up 2 bases, with 11 bases separating them. CDR3 bases: TGTGCCATCAGCCCGATGGTCGCTGGAAACACCATATATTTT. As protein: CAISPMVAGNTIYF.

The chain combines TRBV5-1 with TRBJ2-3; 13 bases are a match to TRBD2. After removal of 4 bases from V and 0 bases from J, the junction contained 8 bases not matched to a gene. The CDR3 length is 18 residues. The V gene's germline CDR1 is SGHRS and CDR2 YFSETQ. CDR3 in amino acids: CASSAGLAGAASTDTQYF. The CDR3 coding sequence is TGCGCCAGCAGCGCTGGACTAGCGGGGGCCGCTAGCACAGATACGCAGTATTTT.

V and J are TRBV6-6 and TRBJ2-2, with TRBD2 as a possible D gene (5 bases). CDR1 is MNHNY and CDR2 is SVGAGI in the germline V gene (reference sequence). The CDR3 contains 13 residues. Trimming left V 8 bases short and J 4 bases short, with 11 bases between. The DNA of the CDR3 is TGTGCCAGCGAAAATAGCGTCACCGGGGAGCTGTTTTTT. Protein sequence: CASENSVTGELFF.

The chain uses TRBV6-1 and TRBJ2-2; 9 nucleotides align to TRBD1. CDR1 and CDR2 (germline): MNHNS, SASEGT. This CDR3 is 14 amino acids long. Unmatched junction bases numbered 5, after V lost 8 bases and J lost 4 bases. CDR3: CASWTGAGTGELFF. In DNA, the CDR3 is TGTGCCAGCTGGACAGGGGCCGGCACCGGGGAGCTGTTTTTT.

In DNA, the CDR3 is TGCGCCAGCAGCTCCCAACCGAACACCGGGGAGCTGTTTTTT. It encodes CASSSQPNTGELFF. This chain uses TRBV5-1 with TRBJ2-2; D gene unclear. The germline V and J ends were trimmed by 3 bases and 0 bases, with 6 bases remaining between them. Germline CDR1 and CDR2: SGHRS and YFSETQ. The CDR3 has 14 amino acids.

This clonotype occurred a few times. The chain is built from TRBV27 and TRBJ1-1, with TRBD1 identical over 8 bases. V shed 5 bases and J 3 bases; nucleotides not matched to a gene: 5. This CDR3 is built from 14 residues. Germline V CDR1 and CDR2: MNHEY, SMNVEV (reference sequence). CDR3 residues: CASSPWDRYTEAFF. CDR3 nucleotides: TGTGCCAGCAGTCCATGGGACAGGTACACTGAAGCTTTCTTT.

This clonotype was counted at least ten times. The V and J genes are TRBV7-8 and TRBJ2-3; D is undetermined. The CDR3 sequence is 13 residues long. V was cut by 5 bases and J by 1 base, with 7 bases left in between. In germline, CDR1 is SGHVS, CDR2 FQNEAQ. Here the CDR3 DNA reads TGTGCCAGCAGCCCCTGGGGCACAGATACGCAGTATTTT. The encoded protein is CASSPWGTDTQYF.

The chain recombines TRBV19 with TRBJ1-5; unclear D gene. This CDR3 region has 18 residues. The V end was cut by 3 bases, the J end by 0 bases, with 18 bases between. The germline V gene has CDR1 LNHDA and CDR2 SQIVND (reference sequence). CDR3 in amino acids: CASSIPRIREYSNQPQHF. In DNA form, the CDR3 reads TGTGCCAGTAGTATTCCCCGGATACGCGAATATAGCAATCAGCCCCAGCATTTT. The full variable domain, its missing parts supplied by reference TRBV19 and TRBJ1-5, is DGGITQSPKYLFRKEGQNVTLSCEQNLNHDAMYWYRQDPGQGLRLIYYSQIVNDFQKGDIAEGYSVSREKKESFPLTVTSAQKNPTAFYLCASSIPRIREYSNQPQHFGDGTRLSIL.

The chain recombines TRBV5-4 with TRBJ1-2; D gene ambiguous. V dropped 0 bases and J dropped 1 base, with 7 bases sitting between them. Per the germline V gene, CDR1 is SGHNT and CDR2 is YYREEE (reference sequence). The CDR3 length is 14 residues. Here the CDR3 reads CASSLGQINYGYTF. For the CDR3, the DNA is TGTGCCAGCAGCTTGGGACAAATTAACTATGGCTACACCTTC.

The V gene is TRBV7-2, the J gene TRBJ2-5; D is possibly TRBD1 (7 bases). Germline CDR1 is SGHTA and CDR2 is FQGNSA. The CDR3 contains 21 residues. The V end was cut by 5 bases, the J end by 4 bases, with 35 bases between. This CDR3 reads CASSNAYYAGTAKGVGETQYF. The CDR3 region has the DNA TGTGCCAGCAGCAACGCTTATTATGCGGGGACAGCGAAGGGGGTCGGAGAGACCCAGTACTTC.

This clonotype was seen at least ten times. The rearrangement joins TRBV7-9 to TRBJ2-3; D is unclear. This CDR3 contains 14 residues. V lost 2 bases and J 2 bases, leaving 8 bases between the germline ends. The germline CDR1 and CDR2 sequences are SEHNR and FQNEAQ (reference sequence). CDR3 DNA: TGTGCCAGCAGCTTAATGCAGCACACAGATACGCAGTATTTT. Translated: CASSLMQHTDTQYF.

This clonotype was recorded a few times. J is TRBJ2-2 and V is TRBV2, with D perhaps TRBD1 or TRBD2 (5 bases each). The length of the CDR3 is 14 residues. Trimming took off 7 bases at V and 7 bases at J, with 16 bases between the two ends. CDR1 is SNHLY and CDR2 is FYNNEI in the germline V gene. This CDR3 is CASNDPGPVGELFF. The CDR3 region has the DNA TGTGCCAGCAACGATCCGGGGCCGGTCGGGGAGCTGTTTTTT.

This clonotype has only a few counts. The chain couples TRBV7-3 to TRBJ2-7; TRBD2 might be the D (6 bases). The CDR3 is 15 residues long. Trimming removed 4 bases at V and 5 bases at J, with 18 bases between. The germline gives CDR1 SGHTA, CDR2 FQGTGA. This CDR3 reads CASSSLGGVGNEQYF. CDR3 DNA: TGTGCCAGCAGCTCCCTTGGCGGGGTGGGGAACGAGCAGTACTTC.